This TCR beta chain was sequenced during a study of blood T cell repertoires in COVID-19. The protocol was immunoSEQ multiplex PCR, while the TCRdb copy is restricted to in-frame clones and leaves out a portion. Here the sample spans over 110,000 clones, approximately 88% being singletons. CDR3 length equals 19 residues. Germline assignment: CDR1 MNHNY and CDR2 SVGAGI (reference sequence). V shed 5 bases and J 0 bases; nucleotides not matched to a gene: 10. The clonotype originates from a man aged 65 to 85 with acute or convalescent COVID-19. The chain has TRBV6-6 and TRBJ2-3; 14 nucleotides agree with TRBD2. The source material was peripheral blood. The CDR3 DNA sequence: TGTGCCAGCAGTCGGAAGGGGACTAGCGGGAGCGGAAGCACAGATACGCAGTATTTT. Amino acids: CASSRKGTSGSGSTDTQYF.